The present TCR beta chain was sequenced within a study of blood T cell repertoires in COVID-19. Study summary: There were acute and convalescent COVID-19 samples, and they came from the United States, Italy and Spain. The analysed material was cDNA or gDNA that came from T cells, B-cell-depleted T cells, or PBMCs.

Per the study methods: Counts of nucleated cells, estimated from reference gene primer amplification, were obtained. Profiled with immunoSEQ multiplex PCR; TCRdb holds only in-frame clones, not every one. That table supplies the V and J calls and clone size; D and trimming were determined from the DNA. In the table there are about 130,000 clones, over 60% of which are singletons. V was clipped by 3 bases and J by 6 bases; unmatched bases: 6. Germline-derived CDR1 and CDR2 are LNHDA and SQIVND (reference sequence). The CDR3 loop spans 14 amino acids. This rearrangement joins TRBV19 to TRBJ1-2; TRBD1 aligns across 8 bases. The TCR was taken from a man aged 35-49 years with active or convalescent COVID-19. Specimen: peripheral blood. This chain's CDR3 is CASSIQGALDGYTF. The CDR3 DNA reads TGTGCCAGTAGTATCCAGGGGGCGTTGGATGGCTACACCTTC. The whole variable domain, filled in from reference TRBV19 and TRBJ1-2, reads DGGITQSPKYLFRKEGQNVTLSCEQNLNHDAMYWYRQDPGQGLRLIYYSQIVNDFQKGDIAEGYSVSREKKESFPLTVTSAQKNPTAFYLCASSIQGALDGYTFGSGTRLTVV.